This passage covers 13 T cell receptor beta chains from one sample sequenced in a study of OX40 agonist ivuxolimab in advanced cancers. The library was generated by the immunoSEQ multiplex PCR assay. TCRdb retrieved this table from immuneACCESS and kept in-frame rearrangements only. Not all clones are present; in checked studies, unresolved V genes account for under half, and no reason is known for the remainder. This sample comprises approximately 58,000 clones, approximately 91% of them detected only once. The ten top clones hold about 0.71% of the sample. The starting material was CD4+ or CD8+ T cells sorted from blood, obtained in a trial of the OX40 agonist ivuxolimab. The receptors derive from an adult with an advanced solid tumor such as melanoma, head and neck, liver or kidney cancer.

This clone appeared once. The chain couples TRBV30 to TRBJ1-5, with no clear D. This CDR3 contains 13 residues. V was trimmed by 0 bases and J by 0 bases, leaving 3 bases between them. The germline V gene has CDR1 GTSNPN and CDR2 SVGIG (reference sequence). CDR3 DNA sequence: TGTGCCTGGAGTGTAGATAGCAATCAGCCCCAGCATTTT. It yields the protein CAWSVDSNQPQHF.

The chain is built from TRBV5-4 and TRBJ2-2; D may be TRBD2 (6 bases). Germline assignment: CDR1 SGHNT and CDR2 YYREEE (reference sequence). The V gene lost 4 bases and the J gene lost 1 base, with 14 bases spanning the gap. The CDR3 runs to 16 residues. The CDR3, as DNA: TGTGCCAGCAGCACAAAAACGGGGGAGAACACCGGGGAGCTGTTTTTT. Encoded protein: CASSTKTGENTGELFF.

The rearrangement joins TRBV19 to TRBJ2-6; D is unclear. Trimming cost V 9 bases and J 0 bases, with 9 bases left between them. The CDR3 runs 14 residues. Per the germline V gene, CDR1 is LNHDA and CDR2 is SQIVND (reference sequence). CDR3 nucleotides: TGTGCCAGCGCAGGCACCTCTGGGGCCAACGTCCTGACTTTC. This codes for CASAGTSGANVLTF.

The V and J genes are TRBV29-1 and TRBJ2-1; the match to TRBD1 covers 8 bases. In germline, CDR1 is SQVTM, CDR2 ANQGSEA. The CDR3 extends over 11 amino acids. J lost 9 bases, V lost 6 bases, and 4 bases had no gene match. The chain's CDR3 is CSVQGASEQFF. The CDR3, as DNA: TGCAGCGTCCAGGGGGCCAGTGAGCAGTTCTTC.

V and J are TRBV5-4 and TRBJ2-2; TRBD2 is a possible D gene (6 bases). CDR3 length equals 16 residues. CDR1 is SGHNT, CDR2 YYREEE, per germline (reference sequence). Trimming pared 0 bases from V and 3 bases from J, leaving 12 bases between. The CDR3 spells CASSLDFQRDTGELFF. The CDR3 DNA reads as TGTGCCAGCAGCTTGGATTTTCAGCGGGACACCGGGGAGCTGTTTTTT.

The chain joins TRBV19 to TRBJ2-1; the D gene is possibly TRBD1 (5 bases). Germline V gene data show CDR1 as LNHDA and CDR2 as SQIVND (reference sequence). V lost 3 bases and J lost 6, with 12 bases in between. The CDR3 is 14 amino acids. CDR3 sequence: CASSIQGVRNEQFF. The CDR3 DNA reads TGTGCCAGTAGTATTCAGGGTGTACGCAATGAGCAGTTCTTC.

The chain combines TRBV30 with TRBJ1-1; D unresolved. This CDR3 comprises 13 residues. In germline, CDR1 is GTSNPN, CDR2 SVGIG (reference sequence). V lost 1 base, J lost 1 base, and 7 bases lay in between. This CDR3 is CAWSGTRNTEAFF. The CDR3 DNA reads TGTGCCTGGAGTGGTACGAGGAACACTGAAGCTTTCTTT.

The CDR3 DNA is TGTGCCAGCAGCTTTAGATCCGGGAGGAATAATTCACCCCTCCACTTT. Translated, it gives CASSFRSGRNNSPLHF. The genes are TRBV5-6 and TRBJ1-6; D not certain. With 2 bases removed from V and 5 bases from J, the gap between germline ends came to 14 bases. The CDR3 spans 16 residues. The germline CDR1 and CDR2 sequences are SGHDT and YYEEEE. Looking up the rest from reference TRBV5-6 and TRBJ1-6 gives the full variable domain: DAGVTQSPTHLIKTRGQQVTLRCSPKSGHDTVSWYQQALGQGPQFIFQYYEEEERQRGNFPDRFSGHQFPNYSSELNVNALLLGDSALYLCASSFRSGRNNSPLHFGNGTRLTVT.

This chain links TRBV7-2 with TRBJ1-2, with a possible D match to TRBD1 (5 bases). V was shortened by 9 bases and J by 3 bases, with 17 bases between the two germline ends. CDR3 length: 14 amino acids. Germline CDR1 is SGHTA and CDR2 is FQGNSA. The CDR3 nucleotides are TGTGCCAGTCCGGGACTTGGGGGTTACTATGGCTACACCTTC. Amino acid sequence: CASPGLGGYYGYTF.

The rearrangement links TRBV28 to TRBJ2-7; the D is unclear. The CDR3 loop spans 12 amino acids. V lost 6 bases and J lost 4, with 10 bases in between. CDR1 and CDR2 from the germline V gene are MDHEN and SYDVKM. CDR3 sequence reads: CASSPPLYEQYF. In nucleotides, the CDR3 is TGTGCCAGCAGCCCCCCGCTTTACGAGCAGTACTTC. The variable domain in full, with the rest retrieved from reference TRBV28 and TRBJ2-7, is DVKVTQSSRYLVKRTGEKVFLECVQDMDHENMFWYRQDPGLGLRLIYFSYDVKMKEKGDIPEGYSVSREKKERFSLILESASTNQTSMYLCASSPPLYEQYFGPGTRLTVT.

This clone was counted once. The rearrangement joins TRBV21-1 to TRBJ1-1; TRBD1 is the table's D call, not checked against the DNA. TRBV21-1 is tagged as a pseudogene. The CDR3 covers 16 residues. CDR3: CASSSPGARGHTEAFF. In DNA, the CDR3 is TGTGCCAGCAGCAGCCCAGGGGCGAGGGGTCACACTGAAGCTTTCTTT.

The chain uses TRBV19 and TRBJ1-6, with D tentatively TRBD1 (5 bases). Trimming pared 7 bases from V and 9 bases from J, leaving 13 bases between. Germline assignment: CDR1 LNHDA and CDR2 SQIVND (reference sequence). The CDR3 has 13 amino acids. Written as DNA, the CDR3 is TGTGCCAGTAATTCCAGGGCTGGTTCACCCCTCCACTTT. Its protein is CASNSRAGSPLHF.

Regarding this clone: A junction boundary mismatches the germline segment, possibly from a read error. The chain has TRBV7-7 and TRBJ2-7; maybe TRBD2 (5 bases). Germline V gives CDR1 SSHAT, CDR2 FNYEAQ (reference sequence). The CDR3 runs to 16 residues. The DNA of the CDR3 is TGTGCTAGCAGCTTAGCGTACAGTGCCTCCGTCCACGAGCAGTACTTC. It is translated as CASSLAYSASVHEQYF.